This TCR beta chain was retrieved from a study of CD8 T cells in ankylosing spondylitis. Whole-study results and caveats: Blood of patients with ankylosing spondylitis appeared to be characterized by a TCR beta motif of seven or eight highly homologous variants.

The table lists this clonotype with a few counts. The antigen remains undetermined. TCRdb ran MiXCR on the 5' RACE reads and lists one entry per CDR3 protein. This table has 800,000 to 900,000 distinct CDR3 sequences, approximately 12% appearing once. This TCR derives from a male donor with ankylosing spondylitis. Input material: blood, either unsorted or a sorted T cell fraction (not recorded which).

The CDR3 region is CSATLRQGVYGYTF. The CDR3, as DNA: TGCAGTGCAACTCTAAGACAGGGAGTGTATGGCTACACCTTC. The V call is TRBV20-1, the J call TRBJ1-2; TRBD1 matches 7 bases. The length of the CDR3 is 14 residues. CDR1 DFQATT and CDR2 SNEGSKA come from the germline V gene (reference sequence). V trimming: 6 bases; J trimming: 5 bases; junction bases outside the gene matches: 12.